Detailed here is one TCR beta chain. The data stem from a study of T cell responses to AZD1222 COVID-19 vaccine. The assay was immunoSEQ multiplex PCR, and TCRdb's table has in-frame clones only and misses some. The table has about 110,000 clones, roughly 90% seen once. Germline V gene sequence: CDR1 SGHTS, CDR2 YDEGEE. The CDR3 runs 17 residues. Trimming removed 4 bases from V and 7 bases from J, with 26 bases in between. Material: peripheral blood, obtained 28 days after the second AZD1222 dose. The gene calls are TRBV5-8 and TRBJ1-2; D unclear. This sequence was found in an adult who received the AZD1222 COVID-19 vaccine. The CDR3 loop is CASSTEQTSSYYGGYTF. CDR3 coding DNA: TGTGCCAGCAGCACGGAACAGACCTCCTCCTACTATGGTGGCTACACCTTC.